This TCR beta chain is from a study of blood T cell repertoires in COVID-19. V lost 1 base to trimming and J lost 0 bases, with 9 bases between them. CDR3 size: 15 residues. Germline V gives CDR1 LNHDA, CDR2 SQIVND (reference sequence). Profiling relied on immunoSEQ multiplex PCR, and the TCRdb table lists in-frame clones only, not all of them. The sample lists 80,000 to 100,000 clones, about 78% occurring once. The rearrangement links TRBV19 to TRBJ1-1; D ambiguous. This sequence was found in a human donor in a cohort sampled during active COVID-19. Sample: peripheral blood. As DNA, the CDR3 is TGTGCCAGTAGTATAGGTCGAGAGATGAACACTGAAGCTTTCTTT. This encodes CASSIGREMNTEAFF. Based on the CDR3 plus reference TRBV19 and TRBJ1-1, the full variable domain is DGGITQSPKYLFRKEGQNVTLSCEQNLNHDAMYWYRQDPGQGLRLIYYSQIVNDFQKGDIAEGYSVSREKKESFPLTVTSAQKNPTAFYLCASSIGREMNTEAFFGQGTRLTVV.